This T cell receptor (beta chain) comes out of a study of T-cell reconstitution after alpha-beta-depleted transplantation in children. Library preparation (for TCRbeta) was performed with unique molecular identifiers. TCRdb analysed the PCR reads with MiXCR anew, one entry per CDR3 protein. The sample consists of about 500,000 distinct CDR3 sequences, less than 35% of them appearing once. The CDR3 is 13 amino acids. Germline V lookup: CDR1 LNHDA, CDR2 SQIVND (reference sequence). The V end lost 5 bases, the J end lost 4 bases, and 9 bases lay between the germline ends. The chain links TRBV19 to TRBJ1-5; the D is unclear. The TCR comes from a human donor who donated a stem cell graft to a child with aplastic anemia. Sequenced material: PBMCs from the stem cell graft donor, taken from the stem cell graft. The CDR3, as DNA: TGTGCCAGTAGTCTACGGATTAATCAGCCCCAGCATTTT. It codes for CASSLRINQPQHF.